This entry lists 2 T cell receptor beta chains sequenced from one sample in a study of T cells in Graves' hyperthyroidism and ophthalmopathy. The CDR3 regions of TCR beta were amplified from RNA transcripts. The TCR CDR3 was amplified in a first-round RT-PCR using the HTBI primer set. TCRdb called the multiplex PCR reads again in MiXCR, with one record for every CDR3 protein. This table holds 500,000 to 650,000 distinct CDR3 sequences, 12% to 15% found once. Sequenced sample: blood. These TCRs come from a woman aged 40 to 50 with Graves' hyperthyroidism.

At least ten counts were recorded for this clonotype. Here the CDR3 reads CASSEKREGKGQKGFEAFF. In DNA, the CDR3 is TGTGCCAGCAGTGAAAAACGCGAAGGGAAGGGCCAGAAGGGCTTTGAAGCTTTCTTT. The chain recombines TRBV6-1 with TRBJ1-1; D ambiguous. Germline assignment: CDR1 MNHNS and CDR2 SASEGT. V lost 2 bases and J lost 7, with 29 bases in between. The CDR3 covers 19 residues.

This chain joins TRBV29-1 and TRBJ2-1; 8 positions agree with TRBD2. V was clipped by 5 bases and J by 0 bases; unmatched bases: 9. Germline V gene data show CDR1 as SQVTM and CDR2 as ANQGSEA. The CDR3 is made up of 16 amino acids. Here the CDR3 DNA reads TGCAGCGTTCCAACTAGCGGTATGAGCTCCTACAATGAGCAGTTCTTC. Translating it yields CSVPTSGMSSYNEQFF.